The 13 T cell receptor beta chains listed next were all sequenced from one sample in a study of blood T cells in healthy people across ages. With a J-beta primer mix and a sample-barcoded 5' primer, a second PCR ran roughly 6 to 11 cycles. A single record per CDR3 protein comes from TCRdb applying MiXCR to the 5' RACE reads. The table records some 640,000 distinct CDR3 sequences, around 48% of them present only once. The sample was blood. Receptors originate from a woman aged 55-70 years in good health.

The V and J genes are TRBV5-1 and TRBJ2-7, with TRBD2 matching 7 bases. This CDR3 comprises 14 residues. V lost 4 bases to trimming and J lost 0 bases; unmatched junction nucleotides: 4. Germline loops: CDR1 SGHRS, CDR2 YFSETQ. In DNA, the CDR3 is TGCGCCAGCAGCGGGAGGGCGCACTCCTACGAGCAGTACTTC. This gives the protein CASSGRAHSYEQYF.

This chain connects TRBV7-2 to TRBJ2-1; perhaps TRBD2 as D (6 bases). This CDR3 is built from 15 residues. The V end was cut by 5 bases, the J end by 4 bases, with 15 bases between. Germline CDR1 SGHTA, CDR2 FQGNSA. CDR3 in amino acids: CASSPMFGSYNEQFF. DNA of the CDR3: TGTGCCAGCAGCCCGATGTTCGGGAGTTACAATGAGCAGTTCTTC.

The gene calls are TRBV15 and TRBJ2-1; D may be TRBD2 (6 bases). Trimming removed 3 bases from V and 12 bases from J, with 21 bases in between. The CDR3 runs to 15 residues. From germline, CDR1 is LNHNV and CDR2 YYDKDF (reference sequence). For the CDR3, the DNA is TGTGCCACCAGCAGCCCCAGACTCCGTGCGGGGTGGCAGTTCTTC. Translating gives CATSSPRLRAGWQFF. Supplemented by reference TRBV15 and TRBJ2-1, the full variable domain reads DAMVIQNPRYQVTQFGKPVTLSCSQTLNHNVMYWYQQKSSQAPKLLFHYYDKDFNNEADTPDNFQSRRPNTSFCFLDIRSPGLGDTAMYLCATSSPRLRAGWQFFGPGTRLTVL.

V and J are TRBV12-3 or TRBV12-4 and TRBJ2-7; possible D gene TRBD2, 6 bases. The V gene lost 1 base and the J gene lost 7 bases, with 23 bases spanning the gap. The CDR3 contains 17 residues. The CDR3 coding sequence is TGTGCCAGCAGTTTAGATACTGGGGCGGGATTCTACAATGAGCAGTACTTC. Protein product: CASSLDTGAGFYNEQYF.

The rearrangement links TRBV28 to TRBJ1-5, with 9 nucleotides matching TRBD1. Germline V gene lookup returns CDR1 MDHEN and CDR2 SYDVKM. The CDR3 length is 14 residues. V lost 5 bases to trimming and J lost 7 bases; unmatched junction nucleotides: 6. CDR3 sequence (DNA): TGTGCCAGCAGTCGGGGACAGGGAGAACAGCCCCAGCATTTT. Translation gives CASSRGQGEQPQHF.

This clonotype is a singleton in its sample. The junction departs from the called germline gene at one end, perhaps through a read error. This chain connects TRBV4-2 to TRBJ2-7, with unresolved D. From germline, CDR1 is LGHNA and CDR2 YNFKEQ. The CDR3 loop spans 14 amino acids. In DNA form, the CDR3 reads TGTGTCAGCAGCCCAAGGTCCGACCCCTACGAGCAGTACTTC. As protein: CVSSPRSDPYEQYF.

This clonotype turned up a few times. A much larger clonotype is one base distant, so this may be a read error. The CDR3 spells CASSVRGLNHEQYF. CDR3 sequence (DNA): TGCGCCAGCAGCGTGAGGGGACTAAACCACGAGCAGTACTTC. J is TRBJ2-7 and V is TRBV5-1; 7 bases are a match to TRBD2. The CDR3 consists of 14 residues. Germline loops: CDR1 SGHRS, CDR2 YFSETQ. The V segment lost 4 bases and the J segment 5 bases; nucleotides outside the gene matches: 9.

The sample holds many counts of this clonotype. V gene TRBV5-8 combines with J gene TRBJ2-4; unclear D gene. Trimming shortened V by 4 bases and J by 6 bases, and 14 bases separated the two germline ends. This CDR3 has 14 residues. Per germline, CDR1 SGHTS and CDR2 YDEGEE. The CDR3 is CASSPFRTLNIQYF. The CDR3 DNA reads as TGTGCCAGCAGCCCTTTTAGGACCTTAAACATTCAGTACTTC.

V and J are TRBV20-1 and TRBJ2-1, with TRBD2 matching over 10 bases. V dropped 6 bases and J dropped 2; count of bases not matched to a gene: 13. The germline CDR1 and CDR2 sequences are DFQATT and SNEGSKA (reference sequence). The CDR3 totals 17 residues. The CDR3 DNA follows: TGCAGTGCCGGAGGCAGGACTAGCGGCAACACCTACAATGAGCAGTTCTTC. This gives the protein CSAGGRTSGNTYNEQFF.

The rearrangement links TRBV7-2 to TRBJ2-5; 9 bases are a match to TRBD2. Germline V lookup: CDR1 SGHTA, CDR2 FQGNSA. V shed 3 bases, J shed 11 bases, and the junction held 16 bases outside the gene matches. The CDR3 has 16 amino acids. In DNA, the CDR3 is TGTGCCAGCAGCTTGGGACTAGCTGTTTTGTACAATGAGCAGTACTTC. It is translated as CASSLGLAVLYNEQYF.

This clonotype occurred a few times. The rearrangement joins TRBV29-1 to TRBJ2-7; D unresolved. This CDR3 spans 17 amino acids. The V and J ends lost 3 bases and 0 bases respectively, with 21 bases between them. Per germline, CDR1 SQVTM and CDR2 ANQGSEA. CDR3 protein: CSVEAVNPARSSYEQYF. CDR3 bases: TGCAGCGTTGAGGCGGTGAATCCCGCCAGAAGCTCCTACGAGCAGTACTTC.

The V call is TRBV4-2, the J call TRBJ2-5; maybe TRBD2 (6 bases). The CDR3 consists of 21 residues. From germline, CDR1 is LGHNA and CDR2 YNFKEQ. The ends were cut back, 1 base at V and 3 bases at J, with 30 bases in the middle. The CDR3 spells CASSQGGRGLPETKREETQYF. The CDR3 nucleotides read TGTGCCAGCAGCCAAGGGGGACGTGGACTACCAGAGACTAAGCGGGAAGAGACCCAGTACTTC.

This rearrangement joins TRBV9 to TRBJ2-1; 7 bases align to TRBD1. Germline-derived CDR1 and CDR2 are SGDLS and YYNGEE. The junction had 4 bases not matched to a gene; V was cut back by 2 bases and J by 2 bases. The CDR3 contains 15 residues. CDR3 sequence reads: CASSVRDSAYNEQFF. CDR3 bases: TGTGCCAGCAGCGTCCGGGACAGTGCCTACAATGAGCAGTTCTTC.